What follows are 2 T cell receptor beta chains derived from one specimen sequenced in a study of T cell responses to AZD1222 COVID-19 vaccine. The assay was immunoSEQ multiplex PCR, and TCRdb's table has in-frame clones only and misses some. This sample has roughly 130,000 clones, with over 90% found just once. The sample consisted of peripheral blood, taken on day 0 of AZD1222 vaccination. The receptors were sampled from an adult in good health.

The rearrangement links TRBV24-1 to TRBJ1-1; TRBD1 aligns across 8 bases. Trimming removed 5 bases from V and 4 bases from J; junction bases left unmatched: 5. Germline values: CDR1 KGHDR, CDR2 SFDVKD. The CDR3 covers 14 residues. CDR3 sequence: CATSGTRGRTEAFF. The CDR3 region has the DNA TGTGCCACCAGTGGTACCAGGGGGCGCACTGAAGCTTTCTTT.

This chain's CDR3 is CASSPGPLRGEQFF. CDR3 sequence (DNA): TGTGCCAGCAGCCCCGGGCCTTTAAGGGGGGAGCAGTTCTTC. The chain couples TRBV7-8 to TRBJ2-1; possible D gene TRBD1, 6 bases. The germline V gene encodes CDR1 SGHVS and CDR2 FQNEAQ. Trimming cost V 5 bases and J 10 bases, with 18 bases left between them. The CDR3 spans 14 residues. Looking up the rest from reference TRBV7-8 and TRBJ2-1 gives the full variable domain: GAGVSQSPRYKVAKRGQDVALRCDPISGHVSLFWYQQALGQGPEFLTYFQNEAQLDKSGLPSDRFFAERPEGSVSTLKIQRTQQEDSAVYLCASSPGPLRGEQFFGPGTRLTVL.